The clone carrying this TCR beta chain was recorded a few times. Its target is unknown. Amplification used 60 V beta primers and 13 J beta primers. The protocol was immunoSEQ multiplex PCR, while the TCRdb copy is restricted to in-frame clones and leaves out a portion. Seen here are approximately 85,000 clones, around 84% observed once, and the top ten hold around 8.5%. Time point denoted: after dendritic cell vaccination, including at tumor progression/relapse. Isocitrate dehydrogenase mutation was absent in all glioblastoma patients. These data are taken from a study of glioma-infiltrating T cells after dendritic cell vaccination. Study-level points and caveats: Survival was not directly related to TCR clonality in these patients.

This clonotype was sampled from a human donor with glioblastoma. The sequencing used blood, collected after dendritic cell vaccination.

The CDR3 nucleotides read TGTGCCAGCAGTGGGAGACTAGCGGGAGGGGGAGATACGCAGTATTTT. Its protein is CASSGRLAGGGDTQYF. The rearrangement links TRBV2 to TRBJ2-3, with TRBD2 matching 14 bases. Germline-derived CDR1 and CDR2 are SNHLY and FYNNEI. CDR3 size: 16 residues. V dropped 4 bases and J dropped 5; count of bases not matched to a gene: 5.